Shown below are 6 T cell receptor beta chains from a single sample sequenced in a study of blood T cell repertoires in COVID-19. This table comes from immunoSEQ multiplex PCR, and its TCRdb copy is limited to in-frame clones, with some not included. Among approximately 300,000 clones listed, approximately 90% were seen once. Specimen: peripheral blood. These TCRs come from a man aged 25 to 40 with acute or convalescent COVID-19.

The rearrangement links TRBV9 to TRBJ2-7; no reliable D call. This CDR3 comprises 14 residues. Germline V lookup: CDR1 SGDLS, CDR2 YYNGEE. V dropped 0 bases and J dropped 2 bases, with 9 bases sitting between them. The CDR3 here is CASSVVATPYEQYF. Here the CDR3 DNA reads TGTGCCAGCAGCGTAGTGGCAACCCCCTACGAGCAGTACTTC.

The V gene is TRBV18, the J gene TRBJ1-6; D call uncertain. V lost 3 bases, J lost 6 bases, and 9 bases lay in between. Germline-derived CDR1 and CDR2 are KGHSH and LQKENI. The CDR3 consists of 14 residues. The CDR3 is CASSPFDSNSPLHF. CDR3 nucleotides: TGTGCCAGCTCACCCTTTGACTCTAATTCACCCCTCCACTTT.

This clone was seen a single time. The chain employs TRBV3-1 (or the pseudogene TRBV3-2) and TRBJ1-5; maybe TRBD1 (5 bases). V was cut by 4 bases and J by 6 bases, with 10 bases left in between. The CDR3 spans 13 residues. Germline V gene sequence: CDR1 LGHDT, CDR2 YNNKEL (reference sequence). CDR3 protein: CASSPKGFQPQHF. The CDR3 DNA sequence: TGTGCCAGCAGCCCCAAGGGGTTTCAGCCCCAGCATTTT.

The chain couples TRBV9 to TRBJ1-1; 10 nucleotides agree with TRBD1. Germline loops: CDR1 SGDLS, CDR2 YYNGEE. Trimming at V came to 3 bases and at J to 4 bases, leaving 6 bases not matched to a gene. The CDR3 length is 15 residues. The CDR3 DNA is TGTGCCAGCAGCGACCGACAGGGGGCCGGCACTGAAGCTTTCTTT. Its protein product is CASSDRQGAGTEAFF.

This chain uses TRBV5-1 with TRBJ1-2; 9 bases map to TRBD1. CDR3 size: 14 residues. With V trimmed by 1 base and J by 10 bases, 8 bases remained unmatched. CDR1 and CDR2 from the germline V gene are SGHRS and YFSETQ. CDR3 in DNA: TGCGCCAGCAGCTTGTCTGGGGACAGGGATGTCTACACCTTC. This gives the protein CASSLSGDRDVYTF.

J is TRBJ1-2 and V is TRBV19; D possibly corresponds to TRBD1 (6 bases). The V gene lost 9 bases and the J gene lost 3 bases, with 11 bases spanning the gap. The CDR3 has 12 residues. The germline CDR1 and CDR2 sequences are LNHDA and SQIVND (reference sequence). The CDR3 nucleotides are TGTGCCAGCCGGGACACTTACTATGGCTACACCTTC. It translates to CASRDTYYGYTF.